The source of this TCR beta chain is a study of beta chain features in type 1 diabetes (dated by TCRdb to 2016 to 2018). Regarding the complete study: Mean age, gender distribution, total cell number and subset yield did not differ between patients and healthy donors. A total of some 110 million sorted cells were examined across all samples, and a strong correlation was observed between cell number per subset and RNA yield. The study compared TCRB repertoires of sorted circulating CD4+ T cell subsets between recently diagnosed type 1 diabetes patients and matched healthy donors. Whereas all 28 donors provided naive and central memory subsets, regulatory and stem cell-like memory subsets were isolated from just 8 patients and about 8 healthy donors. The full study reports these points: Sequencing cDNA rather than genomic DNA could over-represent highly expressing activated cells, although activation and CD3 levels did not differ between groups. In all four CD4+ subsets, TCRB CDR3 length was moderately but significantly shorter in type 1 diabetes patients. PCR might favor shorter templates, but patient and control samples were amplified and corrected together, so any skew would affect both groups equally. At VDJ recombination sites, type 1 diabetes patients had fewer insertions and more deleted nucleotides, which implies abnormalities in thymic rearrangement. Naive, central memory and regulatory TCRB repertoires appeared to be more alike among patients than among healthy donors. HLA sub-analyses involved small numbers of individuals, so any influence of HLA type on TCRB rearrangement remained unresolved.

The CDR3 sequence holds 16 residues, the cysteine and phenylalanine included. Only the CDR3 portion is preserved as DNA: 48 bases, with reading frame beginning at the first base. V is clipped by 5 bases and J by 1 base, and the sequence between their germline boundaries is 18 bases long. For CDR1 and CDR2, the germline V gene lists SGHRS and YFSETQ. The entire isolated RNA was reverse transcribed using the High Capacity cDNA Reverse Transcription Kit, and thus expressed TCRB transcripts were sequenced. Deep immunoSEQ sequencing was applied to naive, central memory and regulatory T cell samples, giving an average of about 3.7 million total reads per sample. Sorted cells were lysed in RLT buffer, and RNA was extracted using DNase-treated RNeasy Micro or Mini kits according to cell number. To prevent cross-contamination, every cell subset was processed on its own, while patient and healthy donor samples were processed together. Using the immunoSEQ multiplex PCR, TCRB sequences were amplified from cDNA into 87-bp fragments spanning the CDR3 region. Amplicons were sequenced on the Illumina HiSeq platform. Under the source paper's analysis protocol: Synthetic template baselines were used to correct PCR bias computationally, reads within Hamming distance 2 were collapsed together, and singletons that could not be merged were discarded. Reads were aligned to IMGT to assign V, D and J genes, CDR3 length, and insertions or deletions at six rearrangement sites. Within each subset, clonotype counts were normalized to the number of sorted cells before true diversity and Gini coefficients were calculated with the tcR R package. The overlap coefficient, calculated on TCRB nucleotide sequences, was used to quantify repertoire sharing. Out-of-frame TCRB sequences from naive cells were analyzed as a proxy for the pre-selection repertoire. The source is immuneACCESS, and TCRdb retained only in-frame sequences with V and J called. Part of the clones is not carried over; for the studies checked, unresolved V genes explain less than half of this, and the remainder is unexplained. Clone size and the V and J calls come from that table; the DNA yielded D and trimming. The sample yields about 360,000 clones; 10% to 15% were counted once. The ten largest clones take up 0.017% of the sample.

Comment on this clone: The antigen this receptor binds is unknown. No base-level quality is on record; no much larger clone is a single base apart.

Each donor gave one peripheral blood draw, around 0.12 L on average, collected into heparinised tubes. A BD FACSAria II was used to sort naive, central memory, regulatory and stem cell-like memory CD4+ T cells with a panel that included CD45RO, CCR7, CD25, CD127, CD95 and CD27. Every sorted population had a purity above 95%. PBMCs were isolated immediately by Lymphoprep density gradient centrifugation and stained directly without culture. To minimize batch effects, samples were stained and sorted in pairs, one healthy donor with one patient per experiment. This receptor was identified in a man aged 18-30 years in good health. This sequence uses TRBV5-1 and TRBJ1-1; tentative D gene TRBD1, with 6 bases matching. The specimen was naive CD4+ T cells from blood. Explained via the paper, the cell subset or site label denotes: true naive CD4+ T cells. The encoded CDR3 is CASRPRRGAWNTEAFF. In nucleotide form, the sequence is TGCGCCAGCAGACCAAGGCGGGGGGCTTGGAACACTGAAGCTTTCTTT.